This TCR beta chain was recorded in a study of tumor-infiltrating lymphocytes in primary liver carcinoma. Study information: Samples returned roughly 3.5 to 7.13 million productive TCRbeta reads, a yield that was similar across tissue types. Findings of the study overall: Since sampling was bulk and unsorted, CD4+ and CD8+ repertoires were not compared. Tumor-adjacent and tumor-blood pairs shared less of their repertoires than tumor region pairs shared.

The CDR3 length is 11 residues. CDR1 and CDR2 from the germline V gene are MDHEN and SYDVKM. This clonotype turned up a few times. Its matching antigen is unknown. Its ends do not fully match the called genes, so a read error is possible. The authors made TCR beta cDNA from approximately 500 ng total RNA with a constant-region primer. Three nested multiplex PCR rounds of slightly modified ARM-PCR generated TCR beta libraries. A C-beta reverse primer was combined with TRBV1-TRBV30 forward primers in the first two PCR rounds, and each round had 9 to 10 cycles. TCRdb re-called the multiplex PCR reads with MiXCR, one entry per CDR3 protein. Of fewer than 350,000 distinct CDR3 sequences detected, about 62% appear once; the ten largest clones hold approximately 9%. Germline DNA was also extracted, with blood RNA taken from unsorted whole blood.

This chain connects TRBV28 to TRBJ1-1, with D uncertain. This receptor was obtained from a man aged 35 to 55 with primary liver carcinoma and hepatitis B virus infection. Sequencing was performed on peripheral blood. The chain's CDR3 is CTSSLVREAFF. The DNA for the CDR3 is TGTACCAGCAGTTTAGTCAGAGAAGCTTTCTTT. Full variable domain (remainder filled in from reference TRBV28 and TRBJ1-1): DVKVTQSSRYLVKRTGEKVFLECVQDMDHENMFWYRQDPGLGLRLIYFSYDVKMKEKGDIPEGYSVSREKKERFSLILESASTNQTSMYLCTSSLVREAFFGQGTRLTVV.